The 20 T cell receptor beta chains below were found in one sample sequenced in a study of cytomegalovirus exposure and HLA in healthy donors. Vbeta (60) and Jbeta (13) primers were used in the PCR. Profiling relied on immunoSEQ multiplex PCR, and the TCRdb table lists in-frame clones only, not all of them. The sample lists 80,000 or so clones; under 70% were seen once. The sample comprised PBMCs. These receptors were taken from a man under 40 in good health and CMV-seropositive.

The rearrangement joins TRBV10-3 to TRBJ1-1; 7 bases fit TRBD1. Germline CDR1 is ENHRY and CDR2 is SYGVKD. CDR3 length: 11 residues. Trimming at V came to 11 bases and at J to 6 bases, leaving 6 bases not matched to a gene. The DNA for the CDR3 is TGTGCCTCCAGGGGGAGCGCTGAAGCTTTCTTT. It is translated as CASRGSAEAFF.

The V call is TRBV28, the J call TRBJ1-3; D is possibly TRBD1 (5 bases). V was trimmed by 4 bases and J by 0 bases, leaving 16 bases between them. Germline V lookup: CDR1 MDHEN, CDR2 SYDVKM. This CDR3 region has 17 residues. The CDR3 bases are TGTGCCAGCAGTTCCCTGGAAGGGGCGAGCTCTGGAAACACCATATATTTT. Residues: CASSSLEGASSGNTIYF.

The chain joins TRBV9 to TRBJ2-1, with 7 bases matching TRBD2. The CDR3 runs 15 residues. V trimming: 6 bases; J trimming: 0 bases; junction bases outside the gene matches: 6. Germline loops: CDR1 SGDLS, CDR2 YYNGEE. This chain's CDR3 is CASNLGGSSYNEQFF. The CDR3 DNA reads TGTGCCAGCAACTTAGGCGGGAGCTCCTACAATGAGCAGTTCTTC.

V and J are TRBV30 and TRBJ1-5, with D possibly matching TRBD1 (6 bases). There are 15 residues in the CDR3. CDR1 and CDR2 from the germline V gene are GTSNPN and SVGIG (reference sequence). V was clipped by 1 base and J by 5 bases, with 15 bases between them. The CDR3 reads CAWSGGTTYDQPQHF. The CDR3 bases are TGTGCCTGGAGTGGGGGGACAACTTACGATCAGCCCCAGCATTTT.

Only a few counts were recorded for this clone. This sequence joins TRBV28 and TRBJ1-6; possible D gene TRBD1, 6 bases. Germline V gives CDR1 MDHEN, CDR2 SYDVKM. V shed 7 bases and J shed 10 bases, with 23 bases lying between them. The CDR3 extends over 16 amino acids. CDR3 nucleotide sequence: TGTGCCAGCATTTCGACCGGGACACCAAAGCGGTCACCCCTCCACTTT. Protein sequence: CASISTGTPKRSPLHF.

The chain links TRBV9 to TRBJ2-2; 7 bases are a match to TRBD1. V gave up 4 bases and J gave up 1 base; unmatched junction bases: 4. CDR3 length: 15 amino acids. Germline CDR1 SGDLS, CDR2 YYNGEE. The CDR3 DNA reads TGTGCCAGCAGCAACCGGGACAGGAACACCGGGGAGCTGTTTTTT. This codes for CASSNRDRNTGELFF. Full variable domain (rest looked up from reference TRBV9 and TRBJ2-2): DSGVTQTPKHLITATGQRVTLRCSPRSGDLSVYWYQQSLDQGLQFLIQYYNGEERAKGNILERFSAQQFPDLHSELNLSSLELGDSALYFCASSNRDRNTGELFFGEGSRLTVL.

The J gene is TRBJ2-7, the V gene TRBV6-1, with TRBD2 identical over 9 bases. Germline CDR1 is MNHNS and CDR2 is SASEGT. The CDR3 is made up of 15 amino acids. The trim removed 10 bases at V and 6 bases at J, leaving 16 bases unmatched. CDR3 nucleotide sequence: TGTGCCACGACCCAGAGGCGGGGGGGGATTGCCGAGCAGTACTTC. Translating it yields CATTQRRGGIAEQYF.

This clone was detected a few times. The CDR3 DNA reads as TGTGCCAGCAGCCAGATTAAAGGGGGTTTGGGCGAGCAGTACTTC. It translates to CASSQIKGGLGEQYF. The V call is TRBV14, the J call TRBJ2-7, with D possibly matching TRBD1 (6 bases). Trimming stripped 3 bases from V and 6 bases from J, with 18 bases between. This CDR3 comprises 15 residues. CDR1 and CDR2 (germline): SGHDN, FVKESK.

In its sample, this clone was seen a few times. The chain is built from TRBV9 and TRBJ2-5; D gene uncertain. In germline, CDR1 is SGDLS, CDR2 YYNGEE. The V gene lost 4 bases and the J gene lost 1 base, with 14 bases spanning the gap. The CDR3 length is 15 residues. CDR3 DNA: TGTGCCAGCAGCTTAGCTATAAATCCCCAAGAGACCCAGTACTTC. Translated, it gives CASSLAINPQETQYF. Full variable domain (remainder filled in from reference TRBV9 and TRBJ2-5): DSGVTQTPKHLITATGQRVTLRCSPRSGDLSVYWYQQSLDQGLQFLIQYYNGEERAKGNILERFSAQQFPDLHSELNLSSLELGDSALYFCASSLAINPQETQYFGPGTRLLVL.

The rearrangement uses TRBV11-1 and TRBJ2-2, with 7 positions matching TRBD2. The CDR3 has 12 residues. Unmatched junction bases numbered 8, after V lost 11 bases and J lost 8 bases. The germline V gene encodes CDR1 SGHAT and CDR2 FQDESV (reference sequence). The CDR3 nucleotides are TGTGCCGGGGAGGGGCGACGGGGGGAGCTGTTTTTT. Translating it yields CAGEGRRGELFF.

The chain is built from TRBV18 and TRBJ2-6, with no clear D. There are 17 residues in the CDR3. The germline CDR1 and CDR2 sequences are KGHSH and LQKENI. Trimming stripped 3 bases from V and 1 base from J, with 13 bases between. CDR3 sequence reads: CASSPARPGSGANVLTF. The CDR3 DNA sequence: TGTGCCAGCTCACCGGCACGTCCGGGTTCTGGGGCCAACGTCCTGACTTTC.

V and J are TRBV4-1 and TRBJ2-3, with TRBD2 matching over 8 bases. Trimming cost V 0 bases and J 4 bases; bases outside gene matches: 9. Germline lookup yields CDR1 MGHRA and CDR2 YSYEKL. The CDR3 length is 17 residues. The CDR3 bases are TGCGCCAGCAGCCAAGACGGACGGGAGGGCACCTCAGATACGCAGTATTTT. This gives the protein CASSQDGREGTSDTQYF.

The chain has TRBV4-1 and TRBJ2-5; 8 nucleotides line up with TRBD1. V trimming: 4 bases; J trimming: 6 bases; junction bases outside the gene matches: 10. The CDR3 is made up of 15 amino acids. The germline V gene has CDR1 MGHRA and CDR2 YSYEKL. CDR3 amino acids: CASSPREGQAQTQYF. The CDR3 nucleotides read TGCGCCAGCAGCCCTCGAGAGGGACAGGCGCAGACCCAGTACTTC.

V usage is TRBV19 and J usage is TRBJ2-1, with 8 bases fitting TRBD2. J gave up 6 bases and V 7 bases, and 8 bases lay outside the gene matches. CDR3 length: 14 amino acids. From germline, CDR1 is LNHDA and CDR2 SQIVND (reference sequence). CDR3 bases: TGTGCCAGTAAACGGGAGGGCGGGGTCAATGAGCAGTTCTTC. It yields the protein CASKREGGVNEQFF.

CDR3 DNA sequence: TGTGCCAGCTCACCCCTAGCGGGCCTATCGAACACCGGGGAGCTGTTTTTT. Encoded protein: CASSPLAGLSNTGELFF. V and J are TRBV18 and TRBJ2-2; 8 bases are shared with TRBD2. CDR3 length: 17 residues. The V gene's germline CDR1 is KGHSH and CDR2 LQKENI. J lost 0 bases, V lost 3 bases, and 6 bases had no gene match.

The CDR3 reads CASSESGGYGYTF. The CDR3 DNA reads as TGTGCCAGCAGTGAATCTGGCGGCTATGGCTACACCTTC. The V and J genes are TRBV2 and TRBJ1-2; no reliable D call. This CDR3 comprises 13 residues. The V and J ends lost 2 bases and 4 bases respectively, with 8 bases between them. Looked up from germline, CDR1 is SNHLY and CDR2 is FYNNEI.

This clone occurred a few times. This CDR3 reads CASSHRQGAGNTEAFF. The CDR3 nucleotides read TGTGCCAGCAGCCACCGACAGGGGGCGGGGAACACTGAAGCTTTCTTT. The V call is TRBV27, the J call TRBJ1-1, with TRBD1 matching over 10 bases. V was clipped by 6 bases and J by 1 base; unmatched bases: 8. Germline V gene data show CDR1 as MNHEY and CDR2 as SMNVEV (reference sequence). The CDR3 spans 16 residues.

The V and J genes are TRBV11-3 and TRBJ1-3; D unclear. Germline V gene lookup returns CDR1 SGHNT and CDR2 YENEEA. V lost 0 bases and J lost 0, with 6 bases in between. The CDR3 is made up of 15 amino acids. CDR3 DNA sequence: TGTGCCAGCAGCTTAGATTACGGCTCTGGAAACACCATATATTTT. Its protein product is CASSLDYGSGNTIYF.

The rearrangement uses TRBV6-5 and TRBJ2-7; D gene uncertain. Germline loops: CDR1 MNHEY, CDR2 SVGAGI. V lost 0 bases and J lost 4, with 7 bases in between. This CDR3 is built from 13 residues. Here the CDR3 DNA reads TGTGCCAGCAGTTACTCGAAGCGTTACGAGCAGTACTTC. Residues: CASSYSKRYEQYF.

This clone was found once. The chain joins TRBV25-1 to TRBJ1-3, with 10 positions matching TRBD1. CDR1 and CDR2 (germline): MGHDK, SYGVNS. V shed 4 bases and J 8 bases; nucleotides not matched to a gene: 5. The CDR3 loop spans 14 amino acids. The CDR3 sequence: CASSAGQGPDTIYF. The CDR3, as DNA: TGTGCCAGCAGTGCGGGACAGGGGCCAGACACCATATATTTT.